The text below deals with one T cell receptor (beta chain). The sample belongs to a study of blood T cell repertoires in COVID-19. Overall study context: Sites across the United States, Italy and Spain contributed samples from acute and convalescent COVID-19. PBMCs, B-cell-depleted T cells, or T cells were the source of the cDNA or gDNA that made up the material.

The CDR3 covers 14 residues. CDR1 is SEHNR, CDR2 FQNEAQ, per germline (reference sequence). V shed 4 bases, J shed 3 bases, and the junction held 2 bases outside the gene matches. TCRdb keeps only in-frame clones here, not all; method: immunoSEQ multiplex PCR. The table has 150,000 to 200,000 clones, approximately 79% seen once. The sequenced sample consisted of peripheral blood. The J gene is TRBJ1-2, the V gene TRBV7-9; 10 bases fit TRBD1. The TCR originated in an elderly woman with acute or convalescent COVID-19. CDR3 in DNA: TGTGCCAGCAGCTCCGGGACAGGGGACTATGGCTACACCTTC. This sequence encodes CASSSGTGDYGYTF.